This T cell receptor beta chain derives from a study of patients and donors after allogeneic stem cell transplantation. TCRdb recomputed calls from the RT-PCR reads with MiXCR, one row per CDR3 protein. Of about 110,000 distinct CDR3 sequences in the sample, roughly 35% were seen once. The origin of this receptor is a human donor who was either an allogeneic HSCT recipient or a stem cell or donor lymphocyte infusion donor (not recorded which). It is not recorded whose cells these are; they may come from a transplant donor. Material for sequencing was blood, either unsorted or a sorted T cell fraction (not recorded which).

The DNA of the CDR3 is TGTGCCAGCAGCCTAAAGGCAGACTACATGAACACTGAAGCTTTCTTT. Protein sequence: CASSLKADYMNTEAFF. The gene calls are TRBV2 and TRBJ1-1; no clear D. CDR3 size: 16 residues. Germline CDR1 reads SNHLY; CDR2 reads FYNNEI. Trimming removed 6 bases at V and 0 bases at J, with 17 bases between.